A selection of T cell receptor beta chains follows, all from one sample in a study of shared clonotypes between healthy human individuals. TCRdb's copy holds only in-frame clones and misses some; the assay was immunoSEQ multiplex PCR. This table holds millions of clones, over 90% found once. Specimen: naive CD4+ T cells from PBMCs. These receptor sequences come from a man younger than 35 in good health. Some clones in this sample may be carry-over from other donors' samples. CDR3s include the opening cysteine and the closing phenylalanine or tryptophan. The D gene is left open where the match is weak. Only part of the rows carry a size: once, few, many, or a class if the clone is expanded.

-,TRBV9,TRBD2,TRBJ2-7,CASSVVYGLAAEQYF,TGTGCCAGCAGCGTAGTTTACGGACTAGCTGCCGAGCAGTACTTC
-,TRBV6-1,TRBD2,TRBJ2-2,CASSPRGGSTGELFF,TGTGCCAGCAGCCCTCGGGGGGGGTCCACCGGGGAGCTGTTTTTT
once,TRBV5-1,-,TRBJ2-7,CASSPIGGGEVDEQYF,TGCGCCAGCAGTCCGATCGGTGGGGGCGAGGTGGACGAGCAGTACTTC
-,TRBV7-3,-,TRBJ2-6,CASSLDIRPGANVLTF,TGTGCCAGCAGCTTAGACATCCGTCCTGGGGCCAACGTCCTGACTTTC
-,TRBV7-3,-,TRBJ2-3,CASSPRTSGTDTQYF,TGTGCCAGCAGCCCCCGGACAAGCGGGACAGATACGCAGTATTTT
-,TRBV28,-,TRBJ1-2,CASSRGANYGYTF,TGTGCCAGCAGCCGGGGAGCTAACTATGGCTACACCTTC
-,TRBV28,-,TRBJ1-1,CASNPPRGLGTEAFF,TGTGCCAGCAACCCCCCCCGGGGGTTGGGGACTGAAGCTTTCTTT
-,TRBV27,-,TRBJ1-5,CASSLPRTVSNQPQHF,TGTGCCAGCAGTTTGCCCCGGACAGTTAGCAATCAGCCCCAGCATTTT
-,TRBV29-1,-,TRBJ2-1,CSVESGDEQFF,TGCAGCGTTGAATCAGGGGATGAGCAGTTCTTC
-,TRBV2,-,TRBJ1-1,CASSPRRGTEAFF,TGTGCCAGCAGCCCTCGGAGGGGGACTGAAGCTTTCTTT
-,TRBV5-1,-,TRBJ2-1,CASSLSSRDNEQFF,TGCGCCAGCAGCTTGTCATCTCGGGACAATGAGCAGTTCTTC
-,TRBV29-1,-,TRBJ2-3,CSIDEGNDTQYF,TGCAGCATAGATGAGGGCAACGATACGCAGTATTTT
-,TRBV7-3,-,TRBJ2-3,CASSLKRGLGATRDTQYF,TGTGCCAGCAGCTTAAAGAGAGGCCTGGGGGCCACACGAGATACGCAGTATTTT
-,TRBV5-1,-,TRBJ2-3,CASSLGLGEDTQYF,TGCGCCAGCAGCTTGGGACTAGGCGAAGATACGCAGTATTTT
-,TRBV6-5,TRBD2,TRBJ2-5,CATSPPGGRETQYF,TGTGCCACCTCTCCACCGGGGGGTAGGGAGACCCAGTACTTC
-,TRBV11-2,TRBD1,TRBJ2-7,CASRGTGETYEQYF,TGTGCCAGCAGAGGGACAGGGGAGACCTACGAGCAGTACTTC
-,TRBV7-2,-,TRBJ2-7,CASSSRLLSEQYF,TGTGCCAGCAGCTCACGACTGCTTTCCGAGCAGTACTTC
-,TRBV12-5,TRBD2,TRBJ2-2,CASGFRTIPIAGGPVTGELFF,TGTGCTAGTGGTTTCCGGACTATCCCTATAGCGGGAGGGCCGGTCACCGGGGAGCTGTTTTTT
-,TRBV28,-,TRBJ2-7,CASEGSLYEQYF,TGTGCCTCTGAAGGGTCCCTTTACGAGCAGTACTTC
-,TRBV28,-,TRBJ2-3,CASSSDGGQYTQYF,TGTGCCAGCAGTTCGGACGGTGGACAGTATACGCAGTATTTT
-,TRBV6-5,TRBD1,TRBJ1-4,CASSYQGTATNEKLFF,TGTGCCAGCAGTTACCAGGGGACAGCAACTAATGAAAAACTGTTTTTT
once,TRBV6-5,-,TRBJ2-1,CASTTTNRATEQFF,TGTGCCAGCACAACAACCAACAGGGCAACTGAGCAGTTCTTC
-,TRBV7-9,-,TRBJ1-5,CASSLNNQPQHF,TGTGCCAGCAGCTTGAACAATCAGCCCCAGCATTTT
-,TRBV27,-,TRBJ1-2,CASSPPGTGALSGYTF,TGTGCCAGCAGCCCTCCCGGCACGGGGGCGCTTAGTGGCTACACCTTC
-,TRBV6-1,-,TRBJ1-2,CASSEGAGQKGYGYTF,TGTGCCAGCAGTGAGGGGGCAGGCCAGAAGGGATATGGCTACACCTTC
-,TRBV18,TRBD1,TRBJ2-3,CASSQETGEGGTDTQYF,TGTGCCAGCTCGCAGGAAACAGGGGAAGGTGGCACAGATACGCAGTATTTT
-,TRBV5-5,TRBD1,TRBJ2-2,CASSSRAGGDTGELFF,TGTGCCAGCAGCTCGCGGGCAGGGGGTGACACCGGGGAGCTGTTTTTT
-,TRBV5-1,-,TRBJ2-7,CASSRDGRPYEQYF,TGCGCCAGCAGCAGGGACGGTCGACCCTACGAGCAGTACTTC
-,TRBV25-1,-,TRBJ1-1,CASKQLGGLNTEAFF,TGTGCCAGCAAACAATTGGGGGGATTGAACACTGAAGCTTTCTTT
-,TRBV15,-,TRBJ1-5,CATSSSGYSNQPQHF,TGTGCCACCAGCAGCTCCGGTTATAGCAATCAGCCCCAGCATTTT
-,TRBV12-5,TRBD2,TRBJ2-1,CASGLTSGYNEQFF,TGTGCTAGTGGTTTGACTAGCGGCTACAATGAGCAGTTCTTC
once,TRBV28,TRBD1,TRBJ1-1,CASSTTRQGGRAFF,TGTGCCAGCAGTACAACTAGACAGGGAGGGCGAGCTTTCTTT
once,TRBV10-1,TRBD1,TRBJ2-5,CASSGTGDLQETQYF,TGCGCCAGCAGTGGGACAGGGGACCTTCAAGAGACCCAGTACTTC
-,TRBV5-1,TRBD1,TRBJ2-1,CASSWDLRDSAYNEQFF,TGCGCCAGCAGCTGGGACCTCCGGGACAGCGCTTACAATGAGCAGTTCTTC
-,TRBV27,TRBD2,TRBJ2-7,CASSPSSGNAYEQYF,TGTGCCAGCAGTCCATCGAGCGGGAATGCCTACGAGCAGTACTTC